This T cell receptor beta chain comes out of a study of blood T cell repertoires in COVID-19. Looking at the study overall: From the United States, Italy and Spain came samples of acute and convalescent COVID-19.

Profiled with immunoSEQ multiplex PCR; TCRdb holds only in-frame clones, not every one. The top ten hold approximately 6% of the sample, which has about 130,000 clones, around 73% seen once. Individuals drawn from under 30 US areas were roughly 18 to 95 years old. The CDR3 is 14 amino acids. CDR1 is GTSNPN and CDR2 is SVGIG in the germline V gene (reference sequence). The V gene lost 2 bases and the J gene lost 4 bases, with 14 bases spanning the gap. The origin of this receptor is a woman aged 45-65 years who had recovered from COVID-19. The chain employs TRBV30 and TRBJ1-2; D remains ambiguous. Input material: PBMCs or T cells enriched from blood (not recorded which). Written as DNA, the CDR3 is TGTGCCTGGAGTACCCCGGGAGGGTTCTATGGCTACACCTTC. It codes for CAWSTPGGFYGYTF.